This passage covers 18 T cell receptor beta chains from one sample sequenced in a study of yellow fever vaccine responses in identical twins. One entry per CDR3 protein, called by TCRdb with MiXCR from the RT-PCR reads. This sample has roughly 36,000 distinct CDR3 sequences, with about 61% found just once. Sequencing used T cells from blood (PBMCs), unsorted or a sorted subset (not recorded which), obtained before or after yellow fever vaccination (not recorded which). Receptors were obtained from a woman aged 18 to 35 who received the yellow fever vaccine.

This rearrangement joins TRBV4-3 to TRBJ2-1, with unresolved D. Germline-derived CDR1 and CDR2 are LGHNA and YSLEER. The CDR3 consists of 16 residues. Deletions cut 0 bases from V and 4 bases from J, with 13 bases between. CDR3 in DNA: TGCGCCAGCAGCCAAGATGGGCAAACCACTTACAATGAGCAGTTCTTC. Residues: CASSQDGQTTYNEQFF.

The CDR3: CASSGTSGGDTQYF. The CDR3 DNA reads TGTGCCAGCAGCGGGACTAGCGGGGGAGATACGCAGTATTTT. The gene calls are TRBV4-2 and TRBJ2-3; 14 bases match TRBD2. Germline V gene lookup returns CDR1 LGHNA and CDR2 YNFKEQ. The trim removed 5 bases at V and 5 bases at J, leaving 0 bases unmatched. The CDR3 extends over 14 amino acids.

The rearrangement joins TRBV6-1 to TRBJ2-1; TRBD2 aligns across 9 bases. Germline values: CDR1 MNHNS, CDR2 SASEGT. Trimming removed 8 bases from V and 15 bases from J; junction bases left unmatched: 11. This CDR3 has 12 residues. The CDR3 nucleotides are TGTGCCAGCGAGGCTAGCGGGATCCATCCGTTCTTC. It yields the protein CASEASGIHPFF.

V is TRBV14 and J is TRBJ2-5; the match to TRBD1 covers 10 bases. Per the germline V gene, CDR1 is SGHDN and CDR2 is FVKESK. V lost 3 bases to trimming and J lost 0 bases; unmatched junction nucleotides: 10. The CDR3 extends over 18 amino acids. The CDR3 DNA is TGTGCCAGCAGCCATGACAGGGGGCCCTTAGTGTACCAAGAGACCCAGTACTTC. As protein: CASSHDRGPLVYQETQYF.

V is TRBV3-1 and J is TRBJ2-5; D call uncertain. Trimming left V 0 bases short and J 2 bases short, with 10 bases between. CDR1 and CDR2 (germline): LGHDT, YNNKEL (reference sequence). The CDR3 sequence is 15 residues long. The CDR3 region is CASSQDLYQQETQYF. The CDR3 bases are TGTGCCAGCAGCCAAGATTTGTACCAACAAGAGACCCAGTACTTC.

This clonotype was recorded a few times. The chain uses TRBV20-1 and TRBJ2-1; 7 bases agree with TRBD2. The germline V gene encodes CDR1 DFQATT and CDR2 SNEGSKA (reference sequence). The V segment lost 4 bases and the J segment 5 bases; nucleotides outside the gene matches: 8. The CDR3 spans 14 residues. CDR3 bases: TGCAGTGCTAAAGGACTAGAGAGTGACAATGAGCAGTTCTTC. This gives the protein CSAKGLESDNEQFF.

The sample holds a few counts of this clonotype. V usage is TRBV29-1 and J usage is TRBJ2-1; D unclear. The CDR3 is 11 residues long. Trimming shortened V by 3 bases and J by 6 bases, and 6 bases separated the two germline ends. Germline CDR1 and CDR2: SQVTM and ANQGSEA. The CDR3 reads CSVDEVNEQFF. CDR3 DNA: TGCAGCGTTGATGAGGTCAATGAGCAGTTCTTC.

The rearrangement uses TRBV6-9 and TRBJ2-3, with TRBD2 as a possible D gene (5 bases). CDR3 length equals 15 residues. V was trimmed by 1 base and J by 4 bases, leaving 12 bases between them. Germline V CDR1 and CDR2: MNHGY, SVAAGI. The DNA of the CDR3 is TGTGCCAGCAGTTATTGGTGGGCGAGGGCAGATACGCAGTATTTT. It encodes CASSYWWARADTQYF.

The gene calls are TRBV14 and TRBJ2-4, with TRBD2 identical over 12 bases. The CDR3 sequence is 16 residues long. CDR1 is SGHDN, CDR2 FVKESK, per germline. V was pared by 3 bases and J by 2 bases, with 2 bases of the junction left unmatched. The CDR3 nucleotides are TGTGCCAGCAGCCAGACTAGCGGGAGTTCCAAAAACATTCAGTACTTC. Translating gives CASSQTSGSSKNIQYF.

The chain carries TRBV29-1 and TRBJ1-2; the D is unclear. In germline, CDR1 is SQVTM, CDR2 ANQGSEA. The V end lost 4 bases, the J end lost 4 bases, and 13 bases lay between the germline ends. The CDR3 length is 13 residues. The CDR3 region has the DNA TGCAGCGTTGTAGTGGAGGATCGCTATGGCTACACCTTC. Its protein is CSVVVEDRYGYTF.

For the CDR3, the DNA is TGTGCCAGCAGCTCAGCGGGGGCGGAACCTTCCTACGAGCAGTACTTC. It is translated as CASSSAGAEPSYEQYF. V is TRBV7-1 and J is TRBJ2-7, with D possibly matching TRBD1 (6 bases). TRBV7-1 is noted as an ORF with a role that remains uncertain. V was cut by 0 bases and J by 1 base, with 13 bases left in between. CDR3 size: 16 residues.

This clonotype was seen a few times. The chain joins TRBV2 to TRBJ2-7, with TRBD1 matching over 9 bases. The CDR3 contains 13 residues. Germline loops: CDR1 SNHLY, CDR2 FYNNEI. Unmatched junction bases numbered 9, after V lost 10 bases and J lost 5 bases. The CDR3 sequence: CAIRGGQGHEQYF. CDR3 coding DNA: TGTGCCATTCGTGGGGGACAGGGTCACGAGCAGTACTTC.

The chain carries TRBV5-1 and TRBJ2-7; D perhaps matches TRBD1 (5 bases). Trimming cost V 0 bases and J 5 bases, with 9 bases left between them. This CDR3 has 13 residues. Germline V gene sequence: CDR1 SGHRS, CDR2 YFSETQ. CDR3 sequence: CASSLGVGDEQYV. The DNA for the CDR3 is TGCGCCAGCAGCTTGGGTGTAGGGGACGAGCAGTACGTC.

The rearrangement joins TRBV12-3 or TRBV12-4 to TRBJ2-3; D remains ambiguous. Trimming removed 2 bases from V and 9 bases from J, with 9 bases in between. CDR3 length equals 12 residues. CDR3 region: CASSLFFETQYF. The CDR3 region has the DNA TGTGCCAGCAGTTTATTTTTTGAGACGCAGTATTTT.

Within the sample, this clonotype is medium-sized (0.01 to 0.1%). The rearrangement uses TRBV6-2 or TRBV6-3 and TRBJ2-7, with D hard to call. Germline CDR1 reads MNHEY; CDR2 reads SVGEGT. CDR3 length equals 12 residues. Trimming removed 2 bases from V and 3 bases from J, with 5 bases in between. DNA for the CDR3: TGTGCCAGCAGTTACGGGATCTACGAGCAGTACGTC. Its translation is CASSYGIYEQYV.

The chain uses TRBV9 and TRBJ1-2; TRBD1 matches 8 bases. Germline values: CDR1 SGDLS, CDR2 YYNGEE. V lost 4 bases to trimming and J lost 4 bases; unmatched junction nucleotides: 9. This CDR3 is 15 amino acids long. The CDR3 bases are TGTGCCAGCAGCACCGGACAGGGTAGGAGCTATGGCTACACCTTC. The encoded protein is CASSTGQGRSYGYTF.

Only a few counts were recorded for this clonotype. V usage is TRBV2 and J usage is TRBJ2-3; D is uncertain. The V and J ends lost 4 bases and 2 bases respectively, with 22 bases between them. CDR1 and CDR2 from the germline V gene are SNHLY and FYNNEI. This CDR3 is built from 18 residues. The CDR3 nucleotides are TGTGCCAGCAGTGTGAGGAGTTACGCCAATATGTACACAGATACGCAGTATTTT. It codes for CASSVRSYANMYTDTQYF.

The chain combines TRBV29-1 with TRBJ2-7; D might be TRBD1 (6 bases). Per the germline V gene, CDR1 is SQVTM and CDR2 is ANQGSEA. This CDR3 is built from 12 residues. Deletions cut 2 bases from V and 5 bases from J, with 10 bases between. The CDR3 spells CSVETGNHEQYF. CDR3 DNA: TGCAGCGTTGAAACAGGGAATCACGAGCAGTACTTC.